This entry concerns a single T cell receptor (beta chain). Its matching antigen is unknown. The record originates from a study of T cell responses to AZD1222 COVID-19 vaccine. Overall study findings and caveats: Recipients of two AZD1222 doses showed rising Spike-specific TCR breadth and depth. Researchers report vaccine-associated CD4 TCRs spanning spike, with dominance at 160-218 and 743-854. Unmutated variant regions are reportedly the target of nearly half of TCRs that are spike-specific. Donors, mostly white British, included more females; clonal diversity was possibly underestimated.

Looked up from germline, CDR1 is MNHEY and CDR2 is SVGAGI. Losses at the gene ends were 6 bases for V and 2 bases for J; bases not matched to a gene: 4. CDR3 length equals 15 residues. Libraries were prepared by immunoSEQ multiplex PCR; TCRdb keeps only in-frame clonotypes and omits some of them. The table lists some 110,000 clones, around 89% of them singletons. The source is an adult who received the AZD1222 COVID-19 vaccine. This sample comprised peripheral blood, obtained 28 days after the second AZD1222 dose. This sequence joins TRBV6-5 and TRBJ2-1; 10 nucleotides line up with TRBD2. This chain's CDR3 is CASSRTSGTYNEQFF. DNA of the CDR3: TGTGCCAGCAGCCGGACTAGCGGTACCTACAATGAGCAGTTCTTC.